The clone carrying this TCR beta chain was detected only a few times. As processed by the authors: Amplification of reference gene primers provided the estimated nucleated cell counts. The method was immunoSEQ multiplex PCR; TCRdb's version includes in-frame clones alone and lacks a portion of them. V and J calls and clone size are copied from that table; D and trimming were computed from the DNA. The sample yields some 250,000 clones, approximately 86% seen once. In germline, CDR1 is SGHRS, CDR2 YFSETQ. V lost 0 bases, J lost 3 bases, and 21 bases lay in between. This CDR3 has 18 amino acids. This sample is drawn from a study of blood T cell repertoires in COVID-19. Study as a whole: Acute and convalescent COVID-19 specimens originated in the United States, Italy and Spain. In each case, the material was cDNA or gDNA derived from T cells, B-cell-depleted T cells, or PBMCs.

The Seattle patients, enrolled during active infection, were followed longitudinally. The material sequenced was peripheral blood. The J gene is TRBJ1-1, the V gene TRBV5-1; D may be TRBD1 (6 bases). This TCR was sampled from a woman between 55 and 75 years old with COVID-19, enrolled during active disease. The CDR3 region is CASSLVQGIGSSYTEAFF. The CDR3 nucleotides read TGCGCCAGCAGCTTGGTACAGGGCATCGGTTCTTCGTACACTGAAGCTTTCTTT.